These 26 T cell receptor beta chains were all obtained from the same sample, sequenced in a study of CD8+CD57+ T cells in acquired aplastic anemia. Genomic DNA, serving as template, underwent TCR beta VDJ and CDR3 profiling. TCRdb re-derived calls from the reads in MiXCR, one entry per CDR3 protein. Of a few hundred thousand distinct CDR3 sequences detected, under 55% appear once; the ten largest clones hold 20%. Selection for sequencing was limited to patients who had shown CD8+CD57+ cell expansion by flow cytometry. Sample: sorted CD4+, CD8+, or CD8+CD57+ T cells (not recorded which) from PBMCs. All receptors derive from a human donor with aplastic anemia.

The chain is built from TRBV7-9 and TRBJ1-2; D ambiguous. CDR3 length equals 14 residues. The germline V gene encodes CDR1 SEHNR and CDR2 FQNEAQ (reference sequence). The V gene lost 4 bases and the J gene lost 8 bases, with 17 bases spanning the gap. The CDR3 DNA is TGTGCCAGCAGCTCACCCGCCGGAACCGGGGGCTACACCTTC. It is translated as CASSSPAGTGGYTF.

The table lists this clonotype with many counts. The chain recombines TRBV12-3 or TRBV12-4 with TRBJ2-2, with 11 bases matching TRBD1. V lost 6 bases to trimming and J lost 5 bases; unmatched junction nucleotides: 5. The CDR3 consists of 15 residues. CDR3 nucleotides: TGTGCCAGCAGGTGGGGGGACAGGGGGACCGGGGAGCTGTTTTTT. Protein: CASRWGDRGTGELFF.

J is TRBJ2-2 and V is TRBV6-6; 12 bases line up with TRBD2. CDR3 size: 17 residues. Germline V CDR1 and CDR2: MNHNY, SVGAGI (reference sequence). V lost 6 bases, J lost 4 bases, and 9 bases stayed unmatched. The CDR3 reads CASRRRTSGEGTGELFF. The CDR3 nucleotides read TGTGCCAGCAGGAGGAGGACTAGCGGGGAGGGCACCGGGGAGCTGTTTTTT.

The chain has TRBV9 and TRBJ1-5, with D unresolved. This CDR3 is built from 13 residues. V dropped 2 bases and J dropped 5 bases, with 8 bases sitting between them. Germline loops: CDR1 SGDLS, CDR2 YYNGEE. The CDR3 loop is CASSVGDYQPQHF. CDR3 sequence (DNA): TGTGCCAGCAGCGTTGGGGATTATCAGCCCCAGCATTTT. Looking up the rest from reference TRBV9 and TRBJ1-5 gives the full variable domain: DSGVTQTPKHLITATGQRVTLRCSPRSGDLSVYWYQQSLDQGLQFLIQYYNGEERAKGNILERFSAQQFPDLHSELNLSSLELGDSALYFCASSVGDYQPQHFGDGTRLSIL.

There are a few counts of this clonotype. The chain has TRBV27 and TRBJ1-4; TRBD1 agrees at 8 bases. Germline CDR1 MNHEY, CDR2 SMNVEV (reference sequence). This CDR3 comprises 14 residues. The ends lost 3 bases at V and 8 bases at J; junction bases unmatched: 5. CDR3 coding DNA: TGTGCCAGCAGTTTTCTGGGACAGGTCGAAAAACTGTTTTTT. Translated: CASSFLGQVEKLFF.

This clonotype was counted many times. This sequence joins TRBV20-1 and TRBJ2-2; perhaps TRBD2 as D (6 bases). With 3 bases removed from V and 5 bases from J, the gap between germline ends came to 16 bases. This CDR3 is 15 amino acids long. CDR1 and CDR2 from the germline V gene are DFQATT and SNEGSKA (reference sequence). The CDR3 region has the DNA TGCAGTGCTAGCTTCCGCGGCGGGGAGACCGGGGAGCTGTTTTTT. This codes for CSASFRGGETGELFF.

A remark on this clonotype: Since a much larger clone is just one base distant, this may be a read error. CDR3 coding DNA: TGTGCCAGCAGCTCCTGGGAAGCTGAAAAACTGTTTTTT. Protein product: CASSSWEAEKLFF. The chain joins TRBV7-9 to TRBJ1-4; D remains ambiguous. With 4 bases removed from V and 7 bases from J, the gap between germline ends came to 10 bases. This CDR3 is built from 13 residues. Germline V gene data show CDR1 as SEHNR and CDR2 as FQNEAQ (reference sequence).

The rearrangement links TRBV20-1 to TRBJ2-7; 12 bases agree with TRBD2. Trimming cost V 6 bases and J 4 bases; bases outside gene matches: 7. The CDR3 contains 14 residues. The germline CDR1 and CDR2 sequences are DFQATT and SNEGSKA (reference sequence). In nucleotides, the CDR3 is TGCAGTGCCTCCGGACTAGCGGGGTCATACGAGCAGTACTTC. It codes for CSASGLAGSYEQYF.

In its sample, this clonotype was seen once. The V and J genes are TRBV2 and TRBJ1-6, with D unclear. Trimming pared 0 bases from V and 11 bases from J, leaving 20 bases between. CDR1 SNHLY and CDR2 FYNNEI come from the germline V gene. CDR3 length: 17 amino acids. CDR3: CASSEAGSSNSFAPLHF. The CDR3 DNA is TGTGCCAGCAGTGAAGCGGGGAGCAGTAATTCTTTCGCACCCCTCCACTTT.

CDR3 in DNA: TGCGCCAGCAGCCGAGGGACAGGGGGCTTCAACGAGCAGTACTTC. It codes for CASSRGTGGFNEQYF. The genes are TRBV5-1 and TRBJ2-7; 12 bases match TRBD1. V shed 4 bases and J 5 bases; nucleotides not matched to a gene: 7. The CDR3 consists of 15 residues. Germline V gene sequence: CDR1 SGHRS, CDR2 YFSETQ.

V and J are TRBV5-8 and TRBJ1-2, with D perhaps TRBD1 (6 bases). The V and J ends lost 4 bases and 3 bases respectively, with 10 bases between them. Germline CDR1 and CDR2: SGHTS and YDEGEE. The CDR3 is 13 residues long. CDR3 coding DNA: TGTGCCAGCAGCCGAGGACAGCACTATGGCTACACCTTC. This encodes CASSRGQHYGYTF.

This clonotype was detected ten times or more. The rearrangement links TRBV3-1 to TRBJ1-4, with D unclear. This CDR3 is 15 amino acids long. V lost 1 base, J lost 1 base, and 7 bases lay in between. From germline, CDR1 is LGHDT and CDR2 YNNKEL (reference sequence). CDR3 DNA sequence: TGTGCCAGCAGCCAAGGGGCAGGAACTAATGAAAAACTGTTTTTT. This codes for CASSQGAGTNEKLFF.

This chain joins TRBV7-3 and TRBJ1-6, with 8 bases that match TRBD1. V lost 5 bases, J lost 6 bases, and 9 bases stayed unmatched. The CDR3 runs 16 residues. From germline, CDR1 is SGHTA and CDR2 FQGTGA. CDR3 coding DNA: TGTGCCAGCAGCCCCAACAGGGGGGGCCGTAATTCACCCCTCCACTTT. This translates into CASSPNRGGRNSPLHF.

The CDR3 nucleotides are TGTGCCAGCAGCTCAATGACCAGCCCAGTGGGGGAGCAGTACTTC. Its translation is CASSSMTSPVGEQYF. The V gene is TRBV2, the J gene TRBJ2-7; D gene unclear. CDR1 and CDR2 (germline): SNHLY, FYNNEI. Trimming removed 6 bases from V and 7 bases from J, with 22 bases in between. The CDR3 contains 15 residues.

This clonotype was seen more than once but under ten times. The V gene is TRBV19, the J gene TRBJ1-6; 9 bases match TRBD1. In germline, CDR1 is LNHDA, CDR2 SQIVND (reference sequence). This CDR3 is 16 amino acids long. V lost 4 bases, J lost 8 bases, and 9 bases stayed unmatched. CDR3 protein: CASSNGQGYLDSPLHF. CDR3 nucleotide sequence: TGTGCCAGTAGTAACGGACAGGGGTATTTAGATTCACCCCTCCACTTT.

The CDR3 here is CAARSGYNSPLHF. The CDR3 DNA reads TGTGCCGCTAGATCGGGATACAATTCACCCCTCCACTTT. The rearrangement links TRBV7-2 to TRBJ1-6; no reliable D call. Trimming removed 11 bases from V and 7 bases from J, with 15 bases in between. This CDR3 comprises 13 residues. Per the germline V gene, CDR1 is SGHTA and CDR2 is FQGNSA.

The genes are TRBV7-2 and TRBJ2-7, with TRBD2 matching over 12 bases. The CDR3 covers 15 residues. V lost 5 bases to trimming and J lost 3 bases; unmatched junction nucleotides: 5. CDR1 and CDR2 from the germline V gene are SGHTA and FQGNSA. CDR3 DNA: TGTGCCAGCAGCGAGATGACTAGCGGGAGCTACGAGCAGTACTTC. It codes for CASSEMTSGSYEQYF.

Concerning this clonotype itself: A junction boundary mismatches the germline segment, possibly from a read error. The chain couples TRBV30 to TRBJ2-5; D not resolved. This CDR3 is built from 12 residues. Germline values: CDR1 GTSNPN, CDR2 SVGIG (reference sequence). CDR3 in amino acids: CAWSLNQGTQYF. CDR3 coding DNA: TGTGCCTGGAGTCTAAACCAAGGGACCCAGTACTTC.

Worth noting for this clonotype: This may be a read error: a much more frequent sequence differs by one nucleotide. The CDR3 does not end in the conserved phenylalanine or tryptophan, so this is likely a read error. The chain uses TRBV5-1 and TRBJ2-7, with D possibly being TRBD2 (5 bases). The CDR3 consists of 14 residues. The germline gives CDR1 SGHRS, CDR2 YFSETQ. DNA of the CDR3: TGTGCCAGCAGGCCATTGGAGGATACCTACGAGCAGTACTCC. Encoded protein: CASRPLEDTYEQYS.

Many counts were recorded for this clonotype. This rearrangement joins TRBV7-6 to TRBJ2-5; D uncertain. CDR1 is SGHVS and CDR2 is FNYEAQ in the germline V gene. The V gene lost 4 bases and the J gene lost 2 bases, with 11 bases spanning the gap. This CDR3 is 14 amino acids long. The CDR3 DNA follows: TGTGCCAGCAGCTCCCGAGCGAGGCAAGAGACCCAGTACTTC. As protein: CASSSRARQETQYF.

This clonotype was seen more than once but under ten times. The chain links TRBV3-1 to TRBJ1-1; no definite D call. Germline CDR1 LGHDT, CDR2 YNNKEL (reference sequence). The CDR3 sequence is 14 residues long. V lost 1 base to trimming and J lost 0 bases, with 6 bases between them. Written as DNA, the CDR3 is TGTGCCAGCAGCCAAGGGACTGTGAACACTGAAGCTTTCTTT. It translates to CASSQGTVNTEAFF.

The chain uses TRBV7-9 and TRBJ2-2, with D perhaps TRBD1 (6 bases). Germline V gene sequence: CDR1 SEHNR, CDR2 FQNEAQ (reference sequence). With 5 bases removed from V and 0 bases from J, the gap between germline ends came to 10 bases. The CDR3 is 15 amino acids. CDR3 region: CASSRQETNTGELFF. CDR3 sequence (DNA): TGTGCCAGCAGCCGACAGGAGACGAACACCGGGGAGCTGTTTTTT.

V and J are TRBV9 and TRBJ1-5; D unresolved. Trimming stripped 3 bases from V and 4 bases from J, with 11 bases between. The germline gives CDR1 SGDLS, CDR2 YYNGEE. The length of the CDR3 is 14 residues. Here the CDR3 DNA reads TGTGCCAGCAGCGGCGGAGATCCGAATCAGCCCCAGCATTTT. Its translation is CASSGGDPNQPQHF. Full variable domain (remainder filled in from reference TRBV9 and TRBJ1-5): DSGVTQTPKHLITATGQRVTLRCSPRSGDLSVYWYQQSLDQGLQFLIQYYNGEERAKGNILERFSAQQFPDLHSELNLSSLELGDSALYFCASSGGDPNQPQHFGDGTRLSIL.

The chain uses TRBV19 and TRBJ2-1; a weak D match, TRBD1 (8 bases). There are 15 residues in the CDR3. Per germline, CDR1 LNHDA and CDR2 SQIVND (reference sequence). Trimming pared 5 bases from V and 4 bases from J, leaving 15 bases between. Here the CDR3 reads CASSQQGGEYNEQFF. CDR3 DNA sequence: TGTGCCAGTAGTCAACAGGGGGGGGAATACAATGAGCAGTTCTTC.

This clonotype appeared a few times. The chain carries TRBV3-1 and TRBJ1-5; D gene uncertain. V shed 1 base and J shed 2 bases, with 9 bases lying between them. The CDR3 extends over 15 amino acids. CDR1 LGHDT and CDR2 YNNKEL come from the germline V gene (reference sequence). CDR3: CASSQGNPGNQPQHF. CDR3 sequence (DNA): TGTGCCAGCAGCCAAGGCAACCCCGGCAATCAGCCCCAGCATTTT.

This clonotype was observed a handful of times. The CDR3 spells CASSARLGTESGNTIYF. CDR3 bases: TGTGCCAGCAGCGCCCGACTAGGGACAGAGAGTGGAAACACCATATATTTT. The gene calls are TRBV7-6 and TRBJ1-3; 7 nucleotides align to TRBD1. Germline V gives CDR1 SGHVS, CDR2 FNYEAQ. After removal of 5 bases from V and 3 bases from J, the junction contained 13 bases not matched to a gene. The CDR3 sequence is 17 residues long.